A selection of T cell receptor beta chains follows, all from one sample in a study of regulatory T cells in long-lasting Graves disease. TCRdb recomputed calls from the multiplex PCR reads with MiXCR, one row per CDR3 protein. The data contain 350,000 to 500,000 distinct CDR3 sequences, around 23% of them singletons. The sample in question was peripheral blood mononuclear cells (PBMCs), obtained when the disease was refractory, from a patient treated with antithyroid drugs. The receptors come from a female donor with Graves disease. Both conserved end residues are part of each CDR3. The D gene is left open where the match is weak. Size is stated for part of the rows, as once, few or many counts, or as a class when the clone is expanded.

j_call: TRBJ2-1; v_call: TRBV11-2; clone_size: .; d_call: .; cdr3_aa: CASSQGPRQFF; cdr3_nt: TGTGCCAGCAGCCAAGGCCCTAGACAGTTCTTC
j_call: TRBJ2-6; v_call: TRBV30; clone_size: many; d_call: .; cdr3_aa: CAWSNYRVGANVLTF; cdr3_nt: TGTGCCTGGAGCAACTACAGGGTCGGGGCCAACGTCCTGACTTTC
j_call: TRBJ1-6; v_call: TRBV6-2/TRBV6-3; clone_size: many; d_call: TRBD1; cdr3_aa: CASRPGTGGRNPLHF; cdr3_nt: TGTGCCAGTAGACCAGGAACAGGGGGCCGCAATCCCCTCCACTTT
j_call: TRBJ2-7; v_call: TRBV28; clone_size: few; d_call: TRBD1; cdr3_aa: CASSLTGTGGQQYF; cdr3_nt: TGTGCCAGCAGTTTAACCGGGACAGGGGGCCAGCAGTACTTC
j_call: TRBJ1-4; v_call: TRBV19; clone_size: .; d_call: TRBD1; cdr3_aa: CATGRDRAEKLFF; cdr3_nt: TGTGCCACAGGCCGGGACAGGGCTGAAAAACTGTTTTTT
j_call: TRBJ2-7; v_call: TRBV11-2; clone_size: few; d_call: TRBD2; cdr3_aa: CASSWKPGLAGSYEQYF; cdr3_nt: TGTGCCAGCAGCTGGAAACCGGGACTAGCGGGATCCTACGAGCAGTACTTC
j_call: TRBJ1-2; v_call: TRBV5-1; clone_size: .; d_call: TRBD1; cdr3_aa: CASSLDRGDSPRGYTF; cdr3_nt: TGCGCCAGCAGCCTCGACAGGGGCGACTCCCCACGAGGCTACACCTTC
j_call: TRBJ2-3; v_call: TRBV7-9; clone_size: .; d_call: .; cdr3_aa: CASSLIATPDTQYF; cdr3_nt: TGTGCCAGCAGCTTGATCGCTACTCCAGATACGCAGTATTTT
j_call: TRBJ2-7; v_call: TRBV27; clone_size: .; d_call: .; cdr3_aa: CASSHGQGSYEQYF; cdr3_nt: TGTGCCAGCAGTCACGGACAAGGTTCCTACGAGCAGTACTTC
j_call: TRBJ2-7; v_call: TRBV29-1; clone_size: few; d_call: .; cdr3_aa: CSVEGREAHEQYF; cdr3_nt: TGCAGCGTTGAAGGCAGGGAAGCCCACGAGCAGTACTTC
j_call: TRBJ2-7; v_call: TRBV28; clone_size: .; d_call: .; cdr3_aa: CASSPAGTGFTSGLLYEQYF; cdr3_nt: TGTGCCAGCAGTCCCGCCGGGACAGGGTTTACTAGCGGACTACTCTACGAGCAGTACTTC
j_call: TRBJ2-7; v_call: TRBV7-2; clone_size: .; d_call: TRBD2; cdr3_aa: CASSLARAGLGGEQYF; cdr3_nt: TGTGCCAGCAGCTTAGCACGAGCGGGACTCGGAGGCGAGCAGTACTTC
j_call: TRBJ2-7; v_call: TRBV5-1; clone_size: .; d_call: .; cdr3_aa: CASSLAEIAQPSYEQYF; cdr3_nt: TGCGCCAGCAGCTTGGCCGAGATAGCCCAACCATCCTACGAGCAGTACTTC
j_call: TRBJ2-7; v_call: TRBV20-1; clone_size: many; d_call: TRBD2; cdr3_aa: CSATPTSGFPYEQYF; cdr3_nt: TGCAGTGCCACCCCTACTAGCGGATTCCCCTACGAGCAGTACTTC
j_call: TRBJ2-7; v_call: TRBV10-2; clone_size: few; d_call: .; cdr3_aa: CASSESRSPYEQYF; cdr3_nt: TGCGCCAGCAGTGAGTCTAGGAGCCCCTACGAGCAGTACTTC
j_call: TRBJ2-6; v_call: TRBV5-1; clone_size: few; d_call: .; cdr3_aa: CASSFTGRSGANVLTF; cdr3_nt: TGTGCCAGCAGCTTCACAGGGAGATCTGGGGCCAACGTCCTGACTTTC
j_call: TRBJ1-2; v_call: TRBV6-2/TRBV6-3; clone_size: many; d_call: .; cdr3_aa: CASDRDTYGYTF; cdr3_nt: TGTGCCAGCGACCGGGACACCTATGGCTACACCTTC
j_call: TRBJ2-6; v_call: TRBV3-1; clone_size: .; d_call: .; cdr3_aa: CASKLNQGSGANVLTF; cdr3_nt: TGTGCCAGCAAACTTAATCAGGGGTCTGGGGCCAACGTCCTGACTTTC
j_call: TRBJ2-7; v_call: TRBV5-6; clone_size: few; d_call: TRBD1; cdr3_aa: CASSFTGTASYEQYF; cdr3_nt: TGTGCCAGCAGCTTTACCGGGACAGCTTCCTACGAGCAGTACTTC
j_call: TRBJ2-7; v_call: TRBV29-1; clone_size: few; d_call: .; cdr3_aa: CSVETSIDEQYF; cdr3_nt: TGCAGCGTTGAAACTAGTATCGACGAGCAGTACTTC